This TCR beta chain was sequenced in a study of blood T cell repertoires in COVID-19. Clones were sequenced by immunoSEQ multiplex PCR, and TCRdb holds only the in-frame ones, with some missing. The top ten hold 4.4% of the sample, which has around 200,000 clones, 86% seen once. This CDR3 contains 15 residues. The V end was cut by 1 base, the J end by 0 bases, with 10 bases between. From germline, CDR1 is GTSNPN and CDR2 SVGIG (reference sequence). This sequence originates from a man in his fifties or sixties with acute or convalescent COVID-19. The V call is TRBV30, the J call TRBJ1-5; possible D gene TRBD1, 6 bases. Specimen: peripheral blood. Here the CDR3 reads CAWSADRSSNQPQHF. The CDR3 DNA reads TGTGCCTGGAGTGCCGACAGGAGTAGCAATCAGCCCCAGCATTTT. Full variable domain (missing parts from reference TRBV30 and TRBJ1-5): SQTIHQWPATLVQPVGSPLSLECTVEGTSNPNLYWYRQAAGRGLQLLFYSVGIGQISSEVPQNLSASRPQDRQFILSSKKLLLSDSGFYLCAWSADRSSNQPQHFGDGTRLSIL.